In its sample, the clone carrying this TCR beta chain was seen a few times. V lost 3 bases to trimming and J lost 6 bases, with 11 bases between them. CDR3 length: 13 amino acids. Per the germline V gene, CDR1 is ENHRY and CDR2 is SYGVKD. Original processing notes: Nucleated cell number was recorded as an estimate derived from reference gene primer amplification. Using immunoSEQ multiplex PCR, the repertoire was profiled, and TCRdb retains in-frame clones only, with some absent. V and J calls and clone size come straight from that table; D and trimming were deduced from the DNA. The sample lists roughly 270,000 clones, roughly 85% occurring once. This sample is drawn from a study of blood T cell repertoires in COVID-19. Overall study context: Italy, Spain and the United States were the sources of the convalescent and acute COVID-19 samples. The cDNA or gDNA used as material had been derived from T cells, B-cell-depleted T cells, or PBMCs.

The sequence came from a man aged 45-60 years with active or convalescent COVID-19. The specimen was peripheral blood. This sequence joins TRBV10-3 and TRBJ1-2, with D maybe TRBD1 (5 bases). The CDR3 sequence is CAISDDSTHGYTF. CDR3 bases: TGTGCCATCAGTGATGACAGCACCCATGGCTACACCTTC.